These 16 T cell receptor beta chains originate from one sample sequenced in a study of cytomegalovirus exposure and HLA in healthy donors. Some clones are missing from TCRdb's copy, which holds only in-frame ones; the method was immunoSEQ multiplex PCR. The sample has some 150,000 clones, over 90% seen once. Sequencing was done on a sample of PBMCs. Every receptor here comes from a man younger than 35 in good health and CMV-seropositive.

This chain connects TRBV18 to TRBJ1-2; D might be TRBD1 (5 bases). The V end lost 6 bases, the J end lost 1 base, and 9 bases lay between the germline ends. The CDR3 runs 13 residues. Germline V lookup: CDR1 KGHSH, CDR2 LQKENI. In DNA form, the CDR3 reads TGTGCCAGCTCTCCGACAGTTAACTATGGCTACACCTTC. As protein: CASSPTVNYGYTF.

The chain has TRBV6-5 and TRBJ2-1, with TRBD2 matching 8 bases. The trim removed 4 bases at V and 0 bases at J, leaving 2 bases unmatched. Germline CDR1 reads MNHEY; CDR2 reads SVGAGI. This CDR3 has 15 residues. DNA of the CDR3: TGTGCCAGCAGTTGGCGGGAGGTCTCCTACAATGAGCAGTTCTTC. This gives the protein CASSWREVSYNEQFF.

J is TRBJ2-3 and V is TRBV7-9; 8 positions agree with TRBD2. The germline V gene has CDR1 SEHNR and CDR2 FQNEAQ (reference sequence). The CDR3 spans 17 residues. V lost 3 bases and J lost 2; bases outside the gene matches: 10. This CDR3 is CASSFLRGSGNTDTQYF. For the CDR3, the DNA is TGTGCCAGCAGCTTTCTTCGGGGTAGCGGGAACACAGATACGCAGTATTTT.

The rearrangement uses TRBV14 and TRBJ2-1; 12 nucleotides align to TRBD2. The CDR3 length is 17 residues. The germline gives CDR1 SGHDN, CDR2 FVKESK. V lost 0 bases, J lost 5 bases, and 5 bases stayed unmatched. CDR3 nucleotides: TGTGCCAGCAGCCAAGAGTGGGGACTAGCGGGCGACAATGAGCAGTTCTTC. It specifies CASSQEWGLAGDNEQFF. The full variable domain, with the rest looked up from reference TRBV14 and TRBJ2-1, is EAGVTQFPSHSVIEKGQTVTLRCDPISGHDNLYWYRRVMGKEIKFLLHFVKESKQDESGMPNNRFLAERTGGTYSTLKVQPAELEDSGVYFCASSQEWGLAGDNEQFFGPGTRLTVL.

The chain employs TRBV27 and TRBJ2-7, with D perhaps matching TRBD2 (5 bases). From germline, CDR1 is MNHEY and CDR2 SMNVEV (reference sequence). V lost 5 bases, J lost 6 bases, and 11 bases lay in between. The CDR3 is made up of 12 amino acids. CDR3 in amino acids: CASSPIRGEQYF. The CDR3, as DNA: TGTGCCAGCAGTCCCATTCGGGGCGAGCAGTACTTC.

The chain employs TRBV5-4 and TRBJ1-4; 9 bases map to TRBD1. Germline lookup yields CDR1 SGHNT and CDR2 YYREEE (reference sequence). The CDR3 runs 15 residues. V dropped 7 bases and J dropped 7; count of bases not matched to a gene: 11. CDR3 residues: CASSIPGQGSEKLFF. The DNA for the CDR3 is TGTGCCAGCTCTATCCCGGGACAGGGAAGTGAAAAACTGTTTTTT. Based on the CDR3 plus reference TRBV5-4 and TRBJ1-4, the full variable domain is ETGVTQSPTHLIKTRGQQVTLRCSSQSGHNTVSWYQQALGQGPQFIFQYYREEENGRGNFPPRFSGLQFPNYSSELNVNALELDDSALYLCASSIPGQGSEKLFFGSGTQLSVL.

The gene calls are TRBV5-6 and TRBJ1-4; D ambiguous. Germline V gene sequence: CDR1 SGHDT, CDR2 YYEEEE. The CDR3 runs to 15 residues. V lost 0 bases and J lost 2, with 8 bases in between. The CDR3 DNA sequence: TGTGCCAGCAGCTTGGCCCCCCGGACTAATGAAAAACTGTTTTTT. Its translation is CASSLAPRTNEKLFF.

This clone was counted a single time. J is TRBJ2-5 and V is TRBV5-1, with 8 bases lining up with TRBD1. The CDR3 is 16 residues long. The germline V gene has CDR1 SGHRS and CDR2 YFSETQ. Trimming at V came to 3 bases and at J to 3 bases, leaving 10 bases not matched to a gene. The CDR3 DNA sequence: TGCGCCAGCAGCTGGACCCCCGGGACAGGAGAAGAGACCCAGTACTTC. Its protein product is CASSWTPGTGEETQYF.

About this clone itself: Other DNA variants within this sample encode the same CDR3. The chain couples TRBV18 to TRBJ2-3; 8 nucleotides line up with TRBD2. Germline loops: CDR1 KGHSH, CDR2 LQKENI. The V segment lost 5 bases and the J segment 6 bases; nucleotides outside the gene matches: 7. The CDR3 covers 14 residues. CDR3 sequence reads: CASSRSGRGDTQYF. CDR3 in DNA: TGTGCCAGCTCAAGGAGCGGGAGAGGCGATACGCAGTATTTT. Complete variable domain (other parts from reference TRBV18 and TRBJ2-3): NAGVMQNPRHLVRRRGQEARLRCSPMKGHSHVYWYRQLPEEGLKFMVYLQKENIIDESGMPKERFSAEFPKEGPSILRIQQVVRGDSAAYFCASSRSGRGDTQYFGPGTRLTVL.

The CDR3 spells CASSQLAGGPNEQFF. The CDR3 DNA reads TGTGCCAGCAGCCAACTAGCGGGAGGGCCCAATGAGCAGTTCTTC. This chain uses TRBV14 with TRBJ2-1; TRBD2 agrees at 12 bases. CDR1 is SGHDN and CDR2 is FVKESK in the germline V gene. Trimming cost V 2 bases and J 6 bases; bases outside gene matches: 2. CDR3 size: 15 residues.

This chain uses TRBV7-8 with TRBJ1-1; perhaps TRBD1 as D (5 bases). The CDR3 runs to 14 residues. CDR1 and CDR2 from the germline V gene are SGHVS and FQNEAQ. V lost 5 bases, J lost 5 bases, and 15 bases lay in between. CDR3 residues: CASSRWDLGTEAFF. The CDR3 bases are TGTGCCAGCAGCCGGTGGGACTTGGGGACTGAAGCTTTCTTT.

The chain recombines TRBV7-7 with TRBJ2-1; D is perhaps TRBD2 (6 bases). CDR3 size: 13 residues. V was trimmed by 5 bases and J by 6 bases, leaving 11 bases between them. Germline lookup yields CDR1 SSHAT and CDR2 FNYEAQ (reference sequence). CDR3 amino acids: CASSLGTFNEQFF. The DNA of the CDR3 is TGTGCCAGCAGCCTAGGGACTTTCAATGAGCAGTTCTTC. Complete variable domain (other parts from reference TRBV7-7 and TRBJ2-1): GAGVSQSPRYKVTKRGQDVTLRCDPISSHATLYWYQQALGQGPEFLTYFNYEAQPDKSGLPSDRFSAERPEGSISTLTIQRTEQRDSAMYRCASSLGTFNEQFFGPGTRLTVL.

This clone appeared a single time. CDR3 region: CASSSTAGRWNQPQHF. The CDR3 DNA reads as TGTGCCAGCAGCTCGACGGCGGGGAGGTGGAATCAGCCCCAGCATTTT. This chain joins TRBV5-6 and TRBJ1-5; no clear D. Trimming removed 3 bases at V and 4 bases at J, with 17 bases between. Per germline, CDR1 SGHDT and CDR2 YYEEEE. The CDR3 length is 16 residues.

This clone has a single count. The V and J genes are TRBV5-1 and TRBJ2-5; D is ambiguous. CDR1 SGHRS and CDR2 YFSETQ come from the germline V gene. This CDR3 is built from 11 residues. The V end was cut by 4 bases, the J end by 9 bases, with 10 bases between. In nucleotides, the CDR3 is TGCGCCAGCAGCGATGAGGTAGCCCAGTACTTC. As protein: CASSDEVAQYF.

V usage is TRBV7-8 and J usage is TRBJ2-7; possibly TRBD2 for D (6 bases). Per the germline V gene, CDR1 is SGHVS and CDR2 is FQNEAQ. V dropped 2 bases and J dropped 0 bases, with 17 bases sitting between them. There are 17 residues in the CDR3. CDR3 in DNA: TGTGCCAGCAGCTTATCGGTGGCGGGAATGAGCTCCTACGAGCAGTACTTC. Translation gives CASSLSVAGMSSYEQYF.

The chain employs TRBV5-6 and TRBJ2-3; D ambiguous. CDR3 length equals 16 residues. Germline CDR1 SGHDT, CDR2 YYEEEE. V shed 4 bases and J shed 6 bases, with 21 bases lying between them. The CDR3 nucleotides are TGTGCCAGCAGCGGTGGAATTGTCGCAGTCGGGGATACGCAGTATTTT. This translates into CASSGGIVAVGDTQYF. The full variable domain, rest sourced from reference TRBV5-6 and TRBJ2-3, is DAGVTQSPTHLIKTRGQQVTLRCSPKSGHDTVSWYQQALGQGPQFIFQYYEEEERQRGNFPDRFSGHQFPNYSSELNVNALLLGDSALYLCASSGGIVAVGDTQYFGPGTRLTVL.